These 9 T cell receptor beta chains originate from one sample sequenced in a study of shared clonotypes between healthy human individuals. Repertoires were generated with immunoSEQ multiplex PCR, while TCRdb's copy carries only in-frame clones and drops some. The sample has approximately 2,000,000 clones, 85% to 95% seen once. Material: naive CD4+ T cells from PBMCs. Subset here: CD45RA+ positively selected. The receptors originated from a man younger than 35 in good health. Some clones in this sample may be carry-over from other donors' samples.

The chain is built from TRBV5-1 and TRBJ2-5, with a tentative D call TRBD1 (6 bases). V was cut by 5 bases and J by 1 base, with 15 bases left in between. Looked up from germline, CDR1 is SGHRS and CDR2 is YFSETQ. The CDR3 consists of 15 residues. The CDR3 DNA follows: TGCGCCAGCAGACGTGGCAGGGGTCTCCAAGAGACCCAGTACTTC. Protein: CASRRGRGLQETQYF.

As to this clone: Within the sample, other DNA sequences also encode this same CDR3. The chain recombines TRBV6-5 with TRBJ2-2; D may be TRBD2 (6 bases). Germline V gene lookup returns CDR1 MNHEY and CDR2 SVGAGI. The germline V and J ends were trimmed by 2 bases and 3 bases, with 7 bases remaining between them. This CDR3 is 14 amino acids long. In DNA form, the CDR3 reads TGTGCCAGCAGTTACGGGGGGTACACCGGGGAGCTGTTTTTT. Protein: CASSYGGYTGELFF.

This chain joins TRBV7-9 and TRBJ2-1; tentative D call: TRBD1 (5 bases). Trimming stripped 8 bases from V and 9 bases from J, with 17 bases between. CDR3 size: 13 residues. Germline CDR1 and CDR2: SEHNR and FQNEAQ (reference sequence). The DNA of the CDR3 is TGTGCCAGCTCCGGGCCCCCCCAGGGTGAGCAGTTCTTC. This encodes CASSGPPQGEQFF. Full variable domain (missing parts from reference TRBV7-9 and TRBJ2-1): DTGVSQNPRHKITKRGQNVTFRCDPISEHNRLYWYRQTLGQGPEFLTYFQNEAQLEKSRLLSDRFSAERPKGSFSTLEIQRTEQGDSAMYLCASSGPPQGEQFFGPGTRLTVL.

The genes are TRBV9 and TRBJ2-2; 12 bases line up with TRBD2. This CDR3 comprises 16 residues. The germline V gene encodes CDR1 SGDLS and CDR2 YYNGEE. Trimming at V came to 2 bases and at J to 7 bases, leaving 6 bases not matched to a gene. The CDR3 region is CASSVSSGRAIGELFF. The CDR3 DNA follows: TGTGCCAGCAGCGTGTCTAGCGGGAGGGCCATCGGGGAGCTGTTTTTT.

The chain is built from TRBV4-1 and TRBJ2-3; D is possibly TRBD2 (5 bases). Trimming took 0 bases from V and 0 from J, leaving 13 bases between them. The CDR3 contains 17 residues. Germline V gene lookup returns CDR1 MGHRA and CDR2 YSYEKL. The CDR3 DNA follows: TGCGCCAGCAGCCAAGATTTCCGAGCGGCGAGCACAGATACGCAGTATTTT. Residues: CASSQDFRAASTDTQYF.

The chain employs TRBV5-1 and TRBJ2-5; perhaps TRBD2 as D (7 bases). Germline lookup yields CDR1 SGHRS and CDR2 YFSETQ. This CDR3 is 15 amino acids long. The V and J ends lost 3 bases and 4 bases respectively, with 16 bases between them. DNA of the CDR3: TGCGCCAGCAGCTCGAGGGGGGGCCCAAGAGAGACCCAGTACTTC. Amino acid sequence: CASSSRGGPRETQYF.

On this clone itself: This CDR3 is also generated by other DNA sequences in the sample. The chain has TRBV28 and TRBJ1-2; no clear D. The CDR3 spans 12 residues. Germline V gene data show CDR1 as MDHEN and CDR2 as SYDVKM. V was cut by 3 bases and J by 2 bases, with 4 bases left in between. CDR3 sequence: CASSFGNYGYTF. DNA for the CDR3: TGTGCCAGCAGTTTTGGAAACTATGGCTACACCTTC.

The V and J genes are TRBV7-2 and TRBJ2-1, with 9 bases lining up with TRBD1. Unmatched junction bases numbered 6, after V lost 0 bases and J lost 15 bases. The CDR3 spans 13 residues. Germline-derived CDR1 and CDR2 are SGHTA and FQGNSA. CDR3 in amino acids: CASSLAEGQGPFF. The CDR3 nucleotides read TGTGCCAGCAGCTTAGCTGAGGGACAGGGACCGTTCTTC.

The J gene is TRBJ1-2, the V gene TRBV4-3; 9 bases map to TRBD1. Germline CDR1 and CDR2: LGHNA and YSLEER. Trimming at V came to 4 bases and at J to 5 bases, leaving 8 bases not matched to a gene. The CDR3 is 15 residues long. This CDR3 is CASSLQTGGEYGYTF. The CDR3, as DNA: TGCGCCAGCAGCCTCCAAACAGGGGGCGAGTATGGCTACACCTTC.